This TCR beta chain is drawn from a study of PD-L1 blockade in urothelial cancer. The protocol was immunoSEQ multiplex PCR, while the TCRdb copy is restricted to in-frame clones and leaves out a portion. The data show tens of thousands of clones, around nine tenths seen once. Sequenced here: PBMCs, sampled around atezolizumab (anti-PD-L1) treatment. The receptor was derived from a man between 60 and 70 years old with urothelial cancer.

This CDR3 is CASSLSLGQVGDTIYF. CDR3 coding DNA: TGTGCCAGCAGCTTAAGTCTCGGTCAGGTCGGGGACACCATATATTTT. This chain connects TRBV13 to TRBJ1-3; D call uncertain. Germline V gene data show CDR1 as PRHDT and CDR2 as FYEKMQ (reference sequence). The CDR3 extends over 16 amino acids. V was shortened by 2 bases and J by 8 bases, with 19 bases between the two germline ends.